Listed below are T cell receptor beta chains from one sample, sequenced in a study of blood T cell repertoires in COVID-19. The method was immunoSEQ multiplex PCR; TCRdb's version includes in-frame clones alone and lacks a portion of them. This table has some 220,000 clones, about 90% appearing once. Sequenced material: peripheral blood. Source of these receptors: a man aged 25-40 years with COVID-19, enrolled during active disease. The CDR3 runs from the conserved cysteine through the conserved F or W. A D gene is named only where the DNA matches it firmly. Clone sizes are given selectively: once, few, many, or a class where the clone is expanded.

>once|TRBV11-2|TRBJ2-6|TRBD1
TGTGCCAGCAGCTTGCTGTGGACAGGGGCGACTGGGGCCAACGTCCTGACTTTC
CASSLLWTGATGANVLTF
>.|TRBV19|TRBJ2-7|TRBD1
TGTGCCAGTAGGACAGGGGGTTCCTACGAGCAGTACTTC
CASRTGGSYEQYF
>.|TRBV7-9|TRBJ2-7|.
TGTGCCAGCAGCTTAGCGCTGCAGGACGAGCAGTACTTC
CASSLALQDEQYF
>.|TRBV4-2|TRBJ2-7|TRBD2
TGTGCCAGCAGCCAAGACTGGTCGGGGGGGAGCTCCTACGAGCAGTACTTC
CASSQDWSGGSSYEQYF
>.|TRBV9|TRBJ2-7|.
TGTGCCAGCAGCCCGAGTCCGACAGGCTACGAGCAGTACTTC
CASSPSPTGYEQYF
>.|TRBV2|TRBJ2-3|.
TGTGCCAGCAGTGCACGACAGCCCTCCACAGATACGCAGTATTTT
CASSARQPSTDTQYF
>.|TRBV6-5|TRBJ2-7|.
TGTGCCAGCAGTACGGCCGGGAGCTCCTACGAGCAGTACTTC
CASSTAGSSYEQYF
>.|TRBV5-1|TRBJ1-3|.
TGCGCCAGCAGCTTACAGTCGGGAAACACCATATATTTT
CASSLQSGNTIYF
>.|TRBV29-1|TRBJ1-5|.
TGCAGCGTTGGGCAGGGAGGACAGCCCCAGCATTTT
CSVGQGGQPQHF
>.|TRBV5-5|TRBJ2-2|.
TGTGCCAGCAGCTTTTATGACAGGACCGGGGGGGAGCTGTTTTTT
CASSFYDRTGGELFF
>.|TRBV19|TRBJ1-2|.
TGTGCCAGTACCCTCGGGGGGGGAGTCAACTATGGCTACACCTTC
CASTLGGGVNYGYTF
>.|TRBV5-1|TRBJ1-1|.
TGCGCCAGCAGCTTGGATGTCGCCTCGAGAGCTTTCTTT
CASSLDVASRAFF
>.|TRBV5-1|TRBJ2-3|TRBD1
TGCGCCAGCAGCTTGAGACAGGGGGGAACAGATACGCAGTATTTT
CASSLRQGGTDTQYF
>.|TRBV15|TRBJ2-5|.
TGTGCCACCAGCAGAGATCTGAGTTGGGAGACCCAGTACTTC
CATSRDLSWETQYF
>.|TRBV18|TRBJ2-1|TRBD1
TGTGCCAGCTCACCACAGGGACAGGGGTCTGAGCAGTTCTTC
CASSPQGQGSEQFF
>.|TRBV27|TRBJ2-5|.
TGTGCCAGCAGTTTTGTAGGAGCTGAAGAGACCCAGTACTTC
CASSFVGAEETQYF
>.|TRBV5-1|TRBJ2-1|.
TGCGCCAGCAGCCCACGAGGCCCTAGATTGGGTGAGCAGTTCTTC
CASSPRGPRLGEQFF
>.|TRBV7-3|TRBJ1-6|TRBD1
TGTGCCAGCAGCTTAACGGGGGCAGGGGGCGTTAATTCACCCCTCCACTTT
CASSLTGAGGVNSPLHF
>.|TRBV21-1|TRBJ1-2|.
TGTGCCAGCAGCAAAGGGGACAGGACAAACTATGGCTACACCTTC
CASSKGDRTNYGYTF
>once|TRBV4-2|TRBJ1-6|.
TGTGCCAGCAGCCAAGATGGGCATGTCGTCTCCTATAATTCACCCCTCCACTTT
CASSQDGHVVSYNSPLHF
>.|TRBV5-5|TRBJ1-1|TRBD1
TGTGCCAGCAGCTTAGCCGGGACAGTCACTGAAGCTTTCTTT
CASSLAGTVTEAFF
>.|TRBV28|TRBJ1-4|TRBD1
TGTGCCAGCAGTTTAGGCTCAGGACAGGGTGAGGAAAAACTGTTTTTT
CASSLGSGQGEEKLFF
>.|TRBV25-1|TRBJ2-1|.
TGTGCCAGCAGTCTATCGGGCAATGAGCAGTTCTTC
CASSLSGNEQFF
>.|TRBV27|TRBJ2-5|TRBD1
TGTGCCAGCAAGGACAGGACAGAAGAGACCCAGTACTTC
CASKDRTEETQYF
>.|TRBV27|TRBJ1-5|TRBD1
TGTGCCAGCAGTGCAGGGACAGGGGATTGGGGCAATCAGCCCCAGCATTTT
CASSAGTGDWGNQPQHF
>.|TRBV5-1|TRBJ1-2|.
TGCGCCAGCAGCTGGGAGGGGGACTATGGCTACACCTTC
CASSWEGDYGYTF
>.|TRBV10-3|TRBJ1-4|TRBD1
TGTGCCATCAGCCCGGACAGGGTGGGTGAAAAACTGTTTTTT
CAISPDRVGEKLFF
>.|TRBV7-7|TRBJ2-3|TRBD2
TGTGCCAGCAGCCCAGGACTAGCGGGGGGGCACGATACGCAGTATTTT
CASSPGLAGGHDTQYF
>.|TRBV7-6|TRBJ2-3|TRBD2
TGTGCCAGCAGCTTGCGTAGCGGGGGGGCCATAACAGATACGCAGTATTTT
CASSLRSGGAITDTQYF
>.|TRBV5-1|TRBJ1-3|.
TGCGCCAGCAGCTTGAGTGGACAAGACGCTGGAAACACCATATATTTT
CASSLSGQDAGNTIYF
>.|TRBV30|TRBJ2-7|TRBD2
TGTGCCTGGACGGGGGGAGGCTACGAGCAGTACTTC
CAWTGGGYEQYF
>.|TRBV7-9|TRBJ2-5|TRBD1
TGTGCCAGCAGCCGGACAGGGACCGAGACCCAGTACTTC
CASSRTGTETQYF
>few|TRBV27|TRBJ1-2|TRBD1
TGTGCCAGCAGGGGGACAGGGGCTGGCTACACCTTC
CASRGTGAGYTF
>.|TRBV27|TRBJ2-6|.
TGTGCCAGCACCTTGCTGGGAGGAGGGGCCAACGTCCTGACTTTC
CASTLLGGGANVLTF
>.|TRBV19|TRBJ1-5|.
TGTGCCAGTAGTATGGATAGGGGACAGCCCCAGCATTTT
CASSMDRGQPQHF
>.|TRBV6-5|TRBJ1-3|.
TGTGCCGCCGGGGGGGAGGGTTATTCTGGAAACACCATATATTTT
CAAGGEGYSGNTIYF
>.|TRBV5-6|TRBJ1-3|.
TGTGCCAGCAGCTTGCCACACAGCTCTGGAAACACCATATATTTT
CASSLPHSSGNTIYF
>.|TRBV12-3/TRBV12-4|TRBJ1-1|TRBD1
TGTGCCAGCAGCATAAGACAGGGTTCCCAAGCTTTCTTT
CASSIRQGSQAFF
>.|TRBV10-3|TRBJ1-1|TRBD1
TGTGCCATCAGGGGGGACAGTAGCACTGAAGCTTTCTTT
CAIRGDSSTEAFF
>.|TRBV5-1|TRBJ1-4|TRBD1
TGCGCCAGCAGCTTGGCCCCACTCGGGACAGGGGTCACGGCTAATGAAAAACTGTTTTTT
CASSLAPLGTGVTANEKLFF
>.|TRBV19|TRBJ1-5|.
TGTGCCAGTAGTATCCAGCCCCCGGGGTCGAGCAATCAGCCCCAGCATTTT
CASSIQPPGSSNQPQHF
>.|TRBV19|TRBJ1-4|TRBD1
TGTGCCAGTAGGGGGACAGCGTATAATGAAAAACTGTTTTTT
CASRGTAYNEKLFF
>.|TRBV3-1/TRBV3-2|TRBJ2-2|.
TGTGCCAGCAGTTCACAGAGACCCACCGGGGAGCTGTTTTTT
CASSSQRPTGELFF
>.|TRBV12-3/TRBV12-4|TRBJ2-7|.
TGTGCCAGCAGTCCGGAGGTCGGCTACGAGCAGTACTTC
CASSPEVGYEQYF
>.|TRBV7-9|TRBJ2-5|TRBD2
TGTGCCAGCAGCCGTAGACTAGCGGGGGGCCAAGAGACCCAGTACTTC
CASSRRLAGGQETQYF
>.|TRBV11-1|TRBJ2-1|TRBD1
TGTGCCAGCAGCCGTGGACAGGGAAACTTAAATGAGCAGTTCTTC
CASSRGQGNLNEQFF
>.|TRBV11-2|TRBJ1-3|.
TGTGCCAGCAGCTGGGCGTCTGGAAACACCATATATTTT
CASSWASGNTIYF
>.|TRBV6-5|TRBJ2-3|TRBD2
TGTGCCAGCAGCGGGACTAGCGGGGGAGATACGCAGTATTTT
CASSGTSGGDTQYF
>.|TRBV5-5|TRBJ1-1|TRBD1
TGTGCCAGCAGGGGGACAGGGGTGGCCACTGAAGCTTTCTTT
CASRGTGVATEAFF
>.|TRBV10-3|TRBJ2-3|.
TGTGCCATCAGTGGCGTCAGCACAGATACGCAGTATTTT
CAISGVSTDTQYF
>.|TRBV18|TRBJ1-3|.
TGTGCCAGCTCACCACCAAGCCTCGGTTACACCATATATTTT
CASSPPSLGYTIYF
>.|TRBV7-9|TRBJ1-1|.
TGTGCCAGCAGCTTAGGTAGCACTGAAGCTTTCTTT
CASSLGSTEAFF
>.|TRBV27|TRBJ1-2|TRBD1
TGTGCCAGCAGTTTGGGACAGGGGGTTTATGGCTACACCTTC
CASSLGQGVYGYTF
>few|TRBV11-2|TRBJ2-2|.
TGTGCCAGCAGGCAGCTACTTCCAGGGGTCGGGGAGCTGTTTTTT
CASRQLLPGVGELFF